This paragraph reports one T cell receptor beta chain. Its antigen is not identified. This entry belongs to a study of T cell responses to AZD1222 COVID-19 vaccine. Broader study findings: Dominant CD4 TCR responses targeted spike regions 160-218 and 743-854. Donors skewed white British and female; clonal diversity was possibly underestimated.

Clones were sequenced by immunoSEQ multiplex PCR, and TCRdb holds only the in-frame ones, with some missing. The data show about 190,000 clones, with just over 90% seen just once and about 3.5% held by the top ten. The junction had 8 bases not matched to a gene; V was cut back by 4 bases and J by 1 base. CDR1 and CDR2 (germline): MDHEN, SYDVKM. The CDR3 spans 16 residues. This clonotype was obtained from an adult who received the MenACWY meningococcal vaccine as a control. The sequences come from peripheral blood, collected 28 days after the second dose of the MenACWY control vaccine. V gene TRBV28 combines with J gene TRBJ2-3; TRBD1 matches 7 bases. The DNA of the CDR3 is TGTGCCAGCAGTTCGACAGGGCAGATAGGCACAGATACGCAGTATTTT. Its protein is CASSSTGQIGTDTQYF.